The rows below give T cell receptor beta chains drawn from one sample of a study of blood T cell repertoires in COVID-19. Produced via immunoSEQ multiplex PCR; TCRdb's table is partial and in-frame only. The sample yields approximately 300,000 clones, roughly nine tenths seen once. The sample consisted of PBMCs or T cells enriched from blood (not recorded which). The receptors derive from a woman in her thirties who had recovered from COVID-19. CDR3s include the opening cysteine and the closing phenylalanine or tryptophan. D genes are given only for firm matches. A row's size may be missing; if present it is once, few, many or a size class.

>TRBJ1-2|-|TRBV12-3/TRBV12-4|TRBD1
CASSPGGGHTF
TGTGCCAGCAGCCCAGGGGGCGGTCACACCTTC
>TRBJ1-2|-|TRBV3-1/TRBV3-2|TRBD1
CASSQDLGTGANYGYTF
TGTGCCAGCAGCCAAGATCTGGGGACAGGGGCCAACTATGGCTACACCTTC
>TRBJ1-4|-|TRBV7-9|-
CASSLLVGNEKLFF
TGTGCCAGCAGCTTATTGGTCGGTAATGAAAAACTGTTTTTT
>TRBJ1-2|-|TRBV5-4|-
CASKRELQGRHGYTF
TGTGCCAGCAAAAGAGAACTACAGGGTCGACATGGCTACACCTTC
>TRBJ1-5|-|TRBV28|-
CASSYEPQHF
TGTGCCAGCAGCTACGAGCCCCAGCATTTT
>TRBJ2-3|-|TRBV14|-
CASSRRTTDTQYF
TGTGCCAGCAGCCGGCGGACAACAGATACGCAGTATTTT
>TRBJ1-2|-|TRBV6-1|-
CASSEEAGNNYGYTF
TGTGCCAGCAGTGAAGAAGCCGGGAATAACTATGGCTACACCTTC
>TRBJ1-1|-|TRBV4-1|-
CASSQDWAGRTEAFF
TGCGCCAGCAGCCAAGATTGGGCGGGGCGCACTGAAGCTTTCTTT
>TRBJ1-2|-|TRBV15|-
CATAPGGYGYTF
TGTGCCACCGCCCCGGGGGGCTATGGCTACACCTTC
>TRBJ1-1|-|TRBV5-8|TRBD1
CASSLTGLGSNTEAFF
TGTGCCAGCAGTTTGACAGGGTTGGGGTCGAACACTGAAGCTTTCTTT
>TRBJ1-2|-|TRBV27|TRBD1
CASSLIADRFYGYTF
TGTGCCAGCAGTTTGATCGCGGACAGGTTTTATGGCTACACCTTC
>TRBJ1-4|-|TRBV9|TRBD1
CASSVDGSGGEKLFF
TGTGCCAGCAGCGTAGATGGGTCAGGGGGAGAAAAACTGTTTTTT
>TRBJ1-5|-|TRBV27|TRBD1
CASSETGVNSNQPQHF
TGTGCCAGCAGTGAGACAGGGGTTAATAGCAATCAGCCCCAGCATTTT
>TRBJ2-7|-|TRBV2|TRBD1
CASGGDRGYEQYF
TGTGCCAGCGGGGGGGACAGGGGCTACGAGCAGTACTTC
>TRBJ1-1|once|TRBV30|TRBD1
CAWSWTGGTEAFF
TGTGCCTGGAGTTGGACAGGGGGCACTGAAGCTTTCTTT
>TRBJ1-1|-|TRBV6-5|TRBD1
CASIPGGTEAFF
TGTGCCAGCATCCCAGGGGGCACTGAAGCTTTCTTT
>TRBJ2-7|-|TRBV5-4|-
CASSPNSAGRTYEQYF
TGTGCCAGCAGCCCTAACAGCGCGGGCAGAACATACGAGCAGTACTTC
>TRBJ1-6|-|TRBV19|TRBD1
CASSTGQGGASYNSPLHF
TGTGCCAGTAGTACCGGACAGGGAGGGGCCTCCTATAATTCACCCCTCCACTTT
>TRBJ2-2|-|TRBV9|TRBD2
CASSVRLAGTNTGELFF
TGTGCCAGCAGCGTCCGACTAGCGGGGACGAACACCGGGGAGCTGTTTTTT
>TRBJ2-2|-|TRBV27|-
CASSLLGFGAGELFF
TGTGCCAGCAGTTTATTAGGTTTTGGAGCCGGGGAGCTGTTTTTT
>TRBJ1-3|few|TRBV5-1|-
CASSTGLGNTIYF
TGCGCCAGCAGCACGGGACTTGGAAACACCATATATTTT
>TRBJ1-6|-|TRBV3-1/TRBV3-2|TRBD1
CASSQRVGTGDSPLHF
TGTGCCAGCAGCCAGCGAGTCGGGACAGGAGACTCACCCCTCCACTTT
>TRBJ1-1|-|TRBV19|TRBD1
CASSEFYTGQGRVGAFF
TGTGCCAGTAGTGAGTTCTATACGGGACAGGGAAGAGTGGGAGCTTTCTTT
>TRBJ1-2|-|TRBV30|TRBD1
CAWAGTGGVGYTF
TGTGCCTGGGCCGGGACAGGGGGCGTTGGCTACACCTTC
>TRBJ2-1|-|TRBV9|-
CASSVRGEGNPGSHNEQFF
TGTGCCAGCAGCGTAAGGGGGGAGGGGAACCCCGGAAGCCACAATGAGCAGTTCTTC
>TRBJ1-6|few|TRBV6-5|TRBD1
CASRLNRGRGSPLHF
TGTGCCAGCAGGCTGAACAGGGGGCGAGGATCACCCCTCCACTTT
>TRBJ1-2|-|TRBV7-8|-
CASSLSQFTGYTF
TGTGCCAGCAGCTTAAGCCAATTTACCGGCTACACCTTC
>TRBJ2-1|-|TRBV10-3|TRBD1
CAISEGGQGWLF
TGTGCCATCAGTGAGGGGGGACAGGGGTGGCTCTTC
>TRBJ1-1|-|TRBV4-2|-
CASSQDRTGYNTEAFF
TGTGCCAGCAGCCAAGATAGAACAGGGTACAACACTGAAGCTTTCTTT
>TRBJ1-6|few|TRBV5-6|-
CASSFSGGYNSPLHF
TGTGCCAGCAGCTTTTCGGGGGGATACAATTCACCCCTCCACTTT
>TRBJ1-2|-|TRBV6-5|-
CASTPGDWNGYTF
TGTGCCAGCACCCCAGGGGATTGGAATGGCTACACCTTC
>TRBJ2-7|-|TRBV5-1|TRBD1
CASSLGQGIGYEQYF
TGCGCCAGCAGCTTGGGACAGGGGATCGGCTACGAGCAGTACTTC
>TRBJ1-2|few|TRBV12-3/TRBV12-4|-
CASSSIQGRGYTF
TGTGCCAGCAGCTCCATACAGGGAAGGGGCTACACCTTC
>TRBJ2-5|once|TRBV4-1|-
CASSHPRMGGAGETQYF
TGCGCCAGCAGCCACCCTCGGATGGGGGGGGCCGGGGAGACCCAGTACTTC
>TRBJ1-1|-|TRBV10-3|TRBD1
CAISEGTGNTEAFF
TGTGCCATCAGTGAAGGGACAGGGAACACTGAAGCTTTCTTT
>TRBJ1-5|-|TRBV19|-
CASRNPTGNQPQHF
TGTGCCAGTAGAAACCCCACAGGCAATCAGCCCCAGCATTTT
>TRBJ1-1|-|TRBV5-1|TRBD1
CASSPDREGEAFF
TGCGCCAGCAGCCCGGACAGGGAGGGTGAAGCTTTCTTT
>TRBJ1-2|-|TRBV14|-
CASSQLEKTDNYGYTF
TGTGCCAGCAGCCAATTGGAGAAGACAGATAACTATGGCTACACCTTC
>TRBJ2-3|-|TRBV6-5|-
CASSLVLDTQYF
TGTGCCAGCAGTCTTGTTCTGGATACGCAGTATTTT
>TRBJ2-1|few|TRBV3-1/TRBV3-2|-
CASSQSSDEQFF
TGTGCCAGCAGCCAGAGTTCCGATGAGCAGTTCTTC
>TRBJ2-5|-|TRBV10-2|-
CASSDSVSETQYF
TGCGCCAGCAGTGATTCGGTTTCAGAGACCCAGTACTTC
>TRBJ2-1|-|TRBV5-1|-
CASSLTTRSNEQFF
TGCGCCAGCAGCCTAACTACCCGGAGCAATGAGCAGTTCTTC
>TRBJ1-6|-|TRBV30|-
CAWRLQGGNSPLHF
TGTGCCTGGAGGCTACAGGGTGGTAATTCACCCCTCCACTTT
>TRBJ2-5|-|TRBV5-4|TRBD2
CASSSALKTSGGETQYF
TGTGCCAGCAGCTCAGCGTTGAAGACTAGCGGGGGAGAGACCCAGTACTTC
>TRBJ1-1|-|TRBV25-1|-
CASSEPGVGGEAFF
TGTGCCAGCAGTGAGCCGGGAGTCGGTGGGGAAGCTTTCTTT
>TRBJ2-1|-|TRBV5-4|-
CASSGLRGTNYNEQFF
TGTGCCAGCAGCGGGTTGCGGGGTACCAACTACAATGAGCAGTTCTTC
>TRBJ1-5|-|TRBV27|-
CASSLGGAGNQPQHF
TGTGCCAGCAGTTTGGGAGGGGCAGGCAATCAGCCCCAGCATTTT
>TRBJ1-2|-|TRBV4-1|-
CASSQDQGNYGYTF
TGCGCCAGCAGCCAAGATCAGGGAAACTATGGCTACACCTTC
>TRBJ1-2|-|TRBV7-9|TRBD1
CASSLGTGFQGYTF
TGTGCCAGCAGCTTAGGGACAGGGTTCCAGGGCTACACCTTC
>TRBJ2-3|-|TRBV30|-
CAWRYQRSTDTQYF
TGTGCCTGGAGGTATCAGCGTAGCACAGATACGCAGTATTTT
>TRBJ1-5|once|TRBV25-1|TRBD1
CASSDTGTGGQPQHF
TGTGCCAGCAGTGATACCGGGACAGGGGGCCAGCCCCAGCATTTT
>TRBJ2-7|-|TRBV7-8|TRBD1
CASSLDRGHYEQYF
TGTGCCAGCAGCTTGGACAGGGGGCACTACGAGCAGTACTTC
>TRBJ1-5|-|TRBV15|-
CATSLRRTVSNQPQHF
TGTGCCACCAGCCTTCGAAGGACAGTCAGCAATCAGCCCCAGCATTTT
>TRBJ1-1|-|TRBV6-2/TRBV6-3|-
CASSFPLNTEAFF
TGTGCCAGCAGTTTTCCTCTGAACACTGAAGCTTTCTTT
>TRBJ2-1|-|TRBV7-9|-
CASSLIQGPGEQFF
TGTGCCAGCAGCTTAATACAGGGCCCAGGGGAACAGTTCTTC
>TRBJ1-2|once|TRBV7-9|TRBD1
CASRAGQGWDGYTF
TGTGCCAGCAGAGCTGGACAGGGCTGGGATGGCTACACCTTC
>TRBJ2-7|-|TRBV9|-
CASSVGAADSYEQYF
TGTGCCAGCAGCGTAGGGGCAGCCGACTCCTACGAGCAGTACTTC
>TRBJ1-2|-|TRBV30|-
CAANNYGYTF
TGTGCCGCTAATAACTATGGCTACACCTTC
>TRBJ1-3|-|TRBV9|TRBD1
CASSIDRGSGNTIYF
TGTGCCAGCAGCATCGACAGGGGTTCTGGAAACACCATATATTTT